One and the same sample provided the 7 T cell receptor beta chains below, sequenced in a study of blood T cell repertoires in COVID-19. Assay: immunoSEQ multiplex PCR; the TCRdb copy retains only in-frame clones and omits some. The data hold over 200,000 clones, with approximately 90% observed a single time. Sequencing was carried out using peripheral blood. The receptor set was obtained from a man aged 25 to 40 who had recovered from COVID-19.

CDR3 sequence: CASSLAVLRGGAGDTQYF. Here the CDR3 DNA reads TGCGCCAGCAGCTTGGCTGTACTTCGCGGGGGGGCCGGAGATACGCAGTATTTT. V usage is TRBV5-1 and J usage is TRBJ2-3; TRBD2 agrees at 9 bases. CDR3 length: 18 residues. With 0 bases clipped from V and 5 bases from J, the junction kept 13 bases outside the gene matches. Per the germline V gene, CDR1 is SGHRS and CDR2 is YFSETQ.

This clone was seen once. The chain combines TRBV6-5 with TRBJ1-4, with 9 bases aligning to TRBD1. The CDR3 is 15 residues long. Germline values: CDR1 MNHEY, CDR2 SVGAGI. Trimming cost V 9 bases and J 5 bases; bases outside gene matches: 10. The CDR3 loop reads CASHKDGQGNEKLFF. CDR3 in DNA: TGTGCCAGTCATAAGGATGGACAGGGGAATGAAAAACTGTTTTTT.

V and J are TRBV7-2 and TRBJ2-3, with D possibly being TRBD2 (6 bases). Germline CDR1 is SGHTA and CDR2 is FQGNSA. The CDR3 runs 15 residues. Trimming took 5 bases from V and 8 from J, leaving 20 bases between them. CDR3 in amino acids: CASSQGLSGRGTQYF. CDR3 bases: TGTGCCAGCAGCCAGGGACTTTCGGGACGTGGTACGCAGTATTTT.

The chain is built from TRBV6-5 and TRBJ1-1; D is unresolved. The CDR3 runs 13 residues. CDR1 is MNHEY and CDR2 is SVGAGI in the germline V gene. Deletions cut 7 bases from V and 7 bases from J, with 16 bases between. CDR3 sequence reads: CASTIPGVGEAFF. The CDR3 DNA reads TGTGCCAGCACAATTCCCGGGGTGGGTGAAGCTTTCTTT.

V usage is TRBV6-5 and J usage is TRBJ2-2, with a weak D call TRBD2 (6 bases). The CDR3 is 14 residues long. Trimming took 5 bases from V and 6 from J, leaving 13 bases between them. Germline CDR1 MNHEY, CDR2 SVGAGI. In DNA, the CDR3 is TGTGCCAGCAGTCCTGGGACTCTCGCCGGGGAGCTGTTTTTT. Protein: CASSPGTLAGELFF.

The gene calls are TRBV12-3 or TRBV12-4 and TRBJ1-1; no clear D. V lost 3 bases and J lost 6, with 11 bases in between. The CDR3 totals 13 residues. DNA of the CDR3: TGTGCCAGCAGTTTCGGAGTATTGGCTGAAGCTTTCTTT. Translating it yields CASSFGVLAEAFF.

CDR3 region: CASSQETLAGGPDTDTQYF. CDR3 nucleotides: TGCGCCAGCAGCCAAGAAACTCTAGCGGGGGGGCCTGACACAGATACGCAGTATTTT. The chain is built from TRBV4-3 and TRBJ2-3, with TRBD2 matching 12 bases. This CDR3 is 19 amino acids long. With V trimmed by 0 bases and J by 2 bases, 9 bases remained unmatched. Per germline, CDR1 LGHNA and CDR2 YSLEER.